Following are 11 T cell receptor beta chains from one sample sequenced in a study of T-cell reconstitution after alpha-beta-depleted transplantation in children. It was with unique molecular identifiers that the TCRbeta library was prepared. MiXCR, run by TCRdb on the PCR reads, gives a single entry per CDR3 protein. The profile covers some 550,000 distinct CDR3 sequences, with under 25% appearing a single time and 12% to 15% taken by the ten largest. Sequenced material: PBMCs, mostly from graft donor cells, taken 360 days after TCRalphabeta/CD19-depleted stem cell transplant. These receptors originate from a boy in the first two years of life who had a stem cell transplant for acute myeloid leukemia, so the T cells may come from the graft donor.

CDR3 amino acids: CASSPQAYGAYSYEQYF. In DNA form, the CDR3 reads TGTGCCAGCAGCCCCCAGGCATACGGGGCCTATTCCTACGAGCAGTACTTC. This chain joins TRBV9 and TRBJ2-7; D possibly uses TRBD1 or TRBD2 (5 bases each). Deletions cut 4 bases from V and 1 base from J, with 21 bases between. The length of the CDR3 is 17 residues. Germline V gives CDR1 SGDLS, CDR2 YYNGEE.

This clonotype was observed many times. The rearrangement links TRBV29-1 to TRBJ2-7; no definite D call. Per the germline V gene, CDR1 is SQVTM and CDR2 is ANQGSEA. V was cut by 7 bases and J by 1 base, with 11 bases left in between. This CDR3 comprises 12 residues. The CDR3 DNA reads TGCAGCGCAACGGGTGGGTCCTACGAGCAGTACTTC. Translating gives CSATGGSYEQYF.

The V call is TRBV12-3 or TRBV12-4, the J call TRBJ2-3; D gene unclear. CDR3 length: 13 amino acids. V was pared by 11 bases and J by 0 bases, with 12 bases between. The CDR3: CAFFGVSTDTQYF. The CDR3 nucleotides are TGTGCCTTCTTCGGAGTTAGCACAGATACGCAGTATTTT.

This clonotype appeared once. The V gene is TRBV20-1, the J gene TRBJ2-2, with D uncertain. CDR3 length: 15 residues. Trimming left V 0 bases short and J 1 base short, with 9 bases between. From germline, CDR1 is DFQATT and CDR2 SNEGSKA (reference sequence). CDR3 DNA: TGCAGTGCTAGAGACAAGTGGCAGAACACCGGGGAGCTGTTTTTT. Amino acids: CSARDKWQNTGELFF.

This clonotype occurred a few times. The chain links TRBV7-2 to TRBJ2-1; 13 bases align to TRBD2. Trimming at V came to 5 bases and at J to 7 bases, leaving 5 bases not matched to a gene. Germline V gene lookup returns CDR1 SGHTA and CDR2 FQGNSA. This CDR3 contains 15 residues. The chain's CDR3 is CASSIGLAGVNEQFF. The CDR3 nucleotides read TGTGCCAGCAGCATCGGACTAGCGGGGGTTAATGAGCAGTTCTTC.

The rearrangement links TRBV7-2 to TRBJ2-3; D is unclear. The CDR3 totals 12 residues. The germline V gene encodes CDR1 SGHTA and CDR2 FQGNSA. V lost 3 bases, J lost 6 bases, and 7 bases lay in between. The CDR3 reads CASSFLEDTQYF. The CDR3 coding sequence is TGTGCCAGCAGCTTTTTGGAGGATACGCAGTATTTT.

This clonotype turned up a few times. CDR3 DNA: TGTGCCAGCAGTCCCGATCACACGACAGGGCCAAAAGAGACCCAGTACTTC. This encodes CASSPDHTTGPKETQYF. V and J are TRBV28 and TRBJ2-5, with 7 bases identical to TRBD1. This CDR3 has 17 amino acids. Germline lookup yields CDR1 MDHEN and CDR2 SYDVKM. After removal of 5 bases from V and 3 bases from J, the junction contained 15 bases not matched to a gene.

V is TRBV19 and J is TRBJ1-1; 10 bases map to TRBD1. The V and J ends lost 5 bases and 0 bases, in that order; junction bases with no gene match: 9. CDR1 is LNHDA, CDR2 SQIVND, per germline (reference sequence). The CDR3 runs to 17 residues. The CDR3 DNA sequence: TGTGCCAGTAGTGCCCGGGACAGGGGCATCATGAACACTGAAGCTTTCTTT. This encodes CASSARDRGIMNTEAFF.

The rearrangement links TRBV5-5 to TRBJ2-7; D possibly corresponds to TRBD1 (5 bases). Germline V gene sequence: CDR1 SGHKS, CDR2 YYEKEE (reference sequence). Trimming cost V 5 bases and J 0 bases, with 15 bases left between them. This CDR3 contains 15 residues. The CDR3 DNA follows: TGTGCCAGCAGTCTCAGGGTTATCTCCTCCTACGAGCAGTACTTC. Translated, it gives CASSLRVISSYEQYF.

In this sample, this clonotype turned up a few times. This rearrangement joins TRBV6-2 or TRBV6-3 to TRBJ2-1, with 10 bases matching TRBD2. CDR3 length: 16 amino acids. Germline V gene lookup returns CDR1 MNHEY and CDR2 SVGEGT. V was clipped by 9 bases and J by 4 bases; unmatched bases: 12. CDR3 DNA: TGTGCCAGTCAGCGGGGGGGCCAAGGCCGATACAATGAGCAGTTCTTC. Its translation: CASQRGGQGRYNEQFF.

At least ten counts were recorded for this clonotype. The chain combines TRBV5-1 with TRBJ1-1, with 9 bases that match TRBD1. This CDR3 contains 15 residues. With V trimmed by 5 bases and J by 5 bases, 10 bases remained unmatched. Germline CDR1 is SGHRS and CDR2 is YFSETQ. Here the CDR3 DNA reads TGCGCCAGCAGGGACCGCCGGGACAGGGTGACTGAAGCTTTCTTT. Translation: CASRDRRDRVTEAFF.